This T cell receptor (beta chain) was observed in a study of blood T cell repertoires in COVID-19. Overall study context: Acute-phase and convalescent COVID-19 samples originated in the United States, Italy and Spain.

Trimming pared 6 bases from V and 8 bases from J, leaving 16 bases between. This CDR3 is built from 13 residues. The germline V gene has CDR1 MDHEN and CDR2 SYDVKM. As processed by the authors: How many nucleated cells were present was estimated from reference gene primer amplification. The table came from immunoSEQ multiplex PCR; TCRdb's copy has only in-frame clones and leaves some out. The D gene and trimming were derived from the DNA, and the V and J assignments and clone size from that table. This sample carries around 500,000 clones, around 85% of them seen once, and the ten largest clones take 3% to 4%.

The TCR comes from a human donor in a cohort sampled during active COVID-19. Sequenced input: peripheral blood. V and J are TRBV28 and TRBJ1-1; a possible D gene is TRBD1 (5 bases). CDR3 in DNA: TGTGCCAGCAGCACCAGAGGGAGGGACGAAGCTTTCTTT. Protein: CASSTRGRDEAFF.